This T cell receptor beta chain was sequenced in a study of Graves' ophthalmopathy and Graves' hyperthyroidism (dated by TCRdb to 2017 to 2018). Context from the whole study: Peripheral blood samples were taken at the time of initial diagnosis, before any treatment was given. The study used signatures of the TCR beta repertoire to tell Graves' ophthalmopathy apart from Graves' hyperthyroidism and to predict which patients would progress to ophthalmopathy. In total, approximately 140 blood samples were TCR-sequenced: 43 ophthalmopathy, 75 hyperthyroidism and around 17 hyperthyroidism-to-ophthalmopathy patients. To explore V-J signatures distinguishing ophthalmopathy from hyperthyroidism, a discovery set of more than 95 patients (around 44 ophthalmopathy, 57 stable hyperthyroidism) was enrolled. An independent validation cohort comprised 18 hyperthyroidism patients and 17 patients who later progressed from hyperthyroidism to ophthalmopathy. In over 5 hyperthyroidism patients, the T-cell repertoires found in thyroid tissue were compared with those found in blood. Following sample collection, hyperthyroidism patients were given methimazole at a starting dose of 30 mg daily, and ophthalmopathy patients were given high-dose intravenous methylprednisolone. For training and testing, the roughly 93 patients in the discovery cohort were randomly divided in a 7:3 ratio. The paper's findings and limits, for the study overall: Sample size was not statistically predetermined, and group allocation was not concealed from the investigators. Ophthalmopathy was separated from stable hyperthyroidism by the 13-signature model with about 88% sensitivity and 81% to 83% specificity in cross-validation and with 80%/75% in the test set. In validation, the model predicted ophthalmopathy progression with over 60% sensitivity and about 77% specificity; 12 predicted patients were CT-confirmed with GO in a median of approximately 6.2 months. Most expanded thyroid clonotypes with frequency above 0.001 were also detected in blood, suggesting blood repertoires may reflect the thyroid immune response.

Hyperthyroidism was defined as stable when no progression to ophthalmopathy occurred within 18 months of follow-up. Hyperthyroidism patients were newly diagnosed, were aged 18 to 65 years, and had a disease duration under 2 months. Patients were excluded if they had other autoimmune diseases, uncontrolled infections, pregnancy or lactation. Clinical symptoms, serum thyroxine, TRAb, thyroid ultrasound and orbital computed tomography formed the basis of the diagnosis. Using Ficoll-Paque density gradient centrifugation, PBMCs were isolated from about 9.2 ml of fresh peripheral blood. Total RNA was extracted using Trizol reagent, and RNA quality was checked on an Agilent 2100 Bioanalyzer. Taken from cysteine to phenylalanine, the CDR3 has 13 residues. Only the CDR3 part of the read is kept: 39 bases, read in frame from the first base. The germline V gene sets CDR1 to MNHNS and CDR2 to SASEGT. Points on this clonotype: The specificity of this receptor is unknown. At one end, the junction sequence differs from germline, possibly due to a read error.

TCR beta CDR3 regions were amplified from RNA transcripts for repertoire sequencing. The first round was an RT-PCR using HTBI primers with the Qiagen OneStep RT-PCR kit, and this first round was followed by a second-round multiplex PCR, then size selection and purification. Libraries were sequenced on an Illumina HiSeq2000 using paired-end 100 bp reads. Under the source paper's analysis protocol: SOAPnuke was used to process the reads, throwing out any read that had adapters, had uncalled bases, had a mean Phred below 15, or lacked an exact constant-primer or identifier match. High-quality paired reads were merged with COPE v1.2.5. Clonotypes were defined as unique nucleotide sequences and were aligned to IMGT TRB V, D and J references using MiTCR v1.1. Analysis was restricted to V-J combinations with a frequency above 0.0001, which covered about 99% of repertoires. For each V-J combination, a TCR clonal expansion and chaos score was defined as the ratio of F50 clonal expansion to chaos observed in the TCRdist matrix. Welch's t-statistics and random forest were used to narrow the features down to over ten V-J combinations, which were then fed into a naive Bayes classifier. The Morisita-Horn index was used to measure how similar the thyroid and blood repertoires were. TCRdb reworked the public reads: Q25 trimming with fastp, MiXCR clone assembly, productive beta chains retained. For every CDR3 protein sequence, its rows merge into one entry that carries the most common genes and DNA. The V and J calls here are based on TCRdb, not the publication. The sample table contains more than 300,000 distinct CDR3 sequences; only one count was recorded for approximately 15% of them. The ten largest clones take up about 7.3% of the sample.

What was sequenced was peripheral blood. The V and J segments used are TRBV6-1 and TRBJ1-1; the D gene is perhaps TRBD1, on 5 matching bases. The sequence was collected from a woman under 30 with stable Graves' hyperthyroidism. Donor details come from another sample of the same person, matched by shared clones. The base sequence is TGTGTCAGCAGTGAAGGGGCAGGGCCGTCTGCTTTCTTT. This translates into CVSSEGAGPSAFF.